This TCR beta chain emerged from a study of T cell responses to AZD1222 COVID-19 vaccine. Overall study findings and caveats: At baseline, just 5 or 6 AZD1222 recipients tested seropositive.

V lost 7 bases, J lost 5 bases, and 14 bases lay in between. The CDR3 covers 13 residues. The germline gives CDR1 MNHEY, CDR2 SVGAGI. TCRdb's copy holds only in-frame clones and misses some; the assay was immunoSEQ multiplex PCR. The profile shows about 100,000 clones, about 90% of them singletons. In regard to this clone: What it binds is unknown.

The sample consisted of peripheral blood, taken on day 0 of AZD1222 vaccination. The gene calls are TRBV6-5 and TRBJ1-1; perhaps TRBD1 as D (6 bases). The receptor comes from an adult in good health. The DNA for the CDR3 is TGTGCCAGCAAAGACAGGCTGAGGACTGAAGCTTTCTTT. This encodes CASKDRLRTEAFF.